This entry is about one T cell receptor (beta chain). Using immunoSEQ multiplex PCR, the repertoire was profiled, and TCRdb retains in-frame clones only, with some absent. The sample comprises 56,000 or so clones, approximately 90% of which are singletons, and under 0.45% rests with the top ten. This sample is drawn from a study of T cell changes during pregnancy in multiple sclerosis. Sequenced here: CD4+ T cells from peripheral blood mononuclear cells, sampled in the third trimester of pregnancy. The clonotype was recovered from a female donor with multiple sclerosis, enrolled in a pregnancy study.

DNA for the CDR3: TGTGCCAGCTCACCCGGAGTAGCGCAGCAGGATACGCAGTATTTT. Translating gives CASSPGVAQQDTQYF. V and J are TRBV18 and TRBJ2-3; maybe TRBD2 (5 bases). Per the germline V gene, CDR1 is KGHSH and CDR2 is LQKENI. Trimming pared 3 bases from V and 6 bases from J, leaving 16 bases between. The CDR3 spans 15 residues.